This TCR beta chain was recovered during a study of long-term antiretroviral therapy in people with HIV. Across the study: Earliest sampling preceded the 2015 immediate-ART recommendation by about a decade. Whole-study findings and limits: Diversity went up after ART and still fell short of transplant donor controls. HIV repertoires covered narrower CDR3 length ranges than controls did.

To note about this clone: Its specificity is unknown.

The libraries were made with immunoSEQ v3.0 at survey level. Sequencing was performed with immunoSEQ multiplex PCR; in TCRdb, only in-frame clones are kept and a portion is missing. The table shows 20,000 to 30,000 clones, with roughly 86% occurring only once. The clonotype was recovered from a man between 50 and 59 years old with HIV. This specimen consisted of unsorted PBMCs, obtained 1.8 years before starting antiretroviral therapy.

As DNA, the CDR3 is TGTGCCAGTAGTGCCTGGACAGGGCCGGACAATGAGCAGTTCTTC. It yields the protein CASSAWTGPDNEQFF. This sequence joins TRBV19 and TRBJ2-1; 8 bases line up with TRBD1. The germline CDR1 and CDR2 sequences are LNHDA and SQIVND (reference sequence). V trimming: 5 bases; J trimming: 5 bases; junction bases outside the gene matches: 8. The CDR3 length is 15 residues.